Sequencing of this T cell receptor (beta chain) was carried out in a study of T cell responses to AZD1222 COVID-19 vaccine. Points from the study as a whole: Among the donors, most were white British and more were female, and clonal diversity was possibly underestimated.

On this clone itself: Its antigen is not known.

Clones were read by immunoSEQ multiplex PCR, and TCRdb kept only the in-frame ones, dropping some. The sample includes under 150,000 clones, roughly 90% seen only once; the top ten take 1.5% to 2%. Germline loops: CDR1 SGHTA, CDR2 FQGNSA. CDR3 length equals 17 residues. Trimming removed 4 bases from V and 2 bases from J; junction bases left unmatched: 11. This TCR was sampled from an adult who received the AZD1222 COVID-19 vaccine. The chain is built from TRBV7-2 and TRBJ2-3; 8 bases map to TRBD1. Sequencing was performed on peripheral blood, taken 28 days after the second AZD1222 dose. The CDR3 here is CASSSRPPGGFTDTQYF. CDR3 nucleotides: TGTGCCAGCAGCTCCCGGCCACCAGGGGGCTTCACAGATACGCAGTATTTT.